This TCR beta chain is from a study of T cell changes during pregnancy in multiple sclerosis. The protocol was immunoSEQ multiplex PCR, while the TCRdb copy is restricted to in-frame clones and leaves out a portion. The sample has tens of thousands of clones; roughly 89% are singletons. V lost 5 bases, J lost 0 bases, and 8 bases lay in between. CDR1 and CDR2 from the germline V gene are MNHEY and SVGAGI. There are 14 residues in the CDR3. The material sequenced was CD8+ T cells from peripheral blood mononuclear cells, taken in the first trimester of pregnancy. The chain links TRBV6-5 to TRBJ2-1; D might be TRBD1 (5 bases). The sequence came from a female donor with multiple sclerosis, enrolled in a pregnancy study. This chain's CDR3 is CASSADSSYNEQFF. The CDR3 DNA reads TGTGCCAGCAGTGCCGACAGCTCCTACAATGAGCAGTTCTTC.